This paragraph reports one TCR beta chain. This record belongs to a study of shared clonotypes between healthy human individuals. Using immunoSEQ multiplex PCR, the repertoire was profiled, and TCRdb retains in-frame clones only, with some absent. The table lists 2 million to 2.5 million clones, almost 96% of them singletons, with approximately 0.13% in the top ten. What was sequenced was naive CD4+ T cells sorted from blood. Subset indicated: CD45RA+ positively selected. This receptor was identified in a man aged 18 to 35 in good health.

In nucleotides, the CDR3 is TGTGCCATCAGTGGCGACCTAAAGGGGTACTTC. It encodes CAISGDLKGYF. The V call is TRBV10-3, the J call TRBJ2-7; no clear D. CDR1 is ENHRY and CDR2 is SYGVKD in the germline V gene. The V gene lost 4 bases and the J gene lost 12 bases, with 13 bases spanning the gap. There are 11 residues in the CDR3.